A single sample is the source of the 26 T cell receptor beta chains below, sequenced in a study of cytomegalovirus exposure and HLA in healthy donors. 60 Vbeta and 13 Jbeta primers were used in PCR. The method was immunoSEQ multiplex PCR; TCRdb's version includes in-frame clones alone and lacks a portion of them. The sample holds around 90,000 clones; 65% to 85% are singletons and the top ten take under 3%. Material for sequencing was PBMCs. These receptors were collected from a man aged 25-40 years in good health and CMV-seronegative.

The chain couples TRBV19 to TRBJ2-1; 9 bases align to TRBD2. With 7 bases clipped from V and 7 bases from J, the junction kept 11 bases outside the gene matches. The CDR3 sequence is 15 residues long. Germline-derived CDR1 and CDR2 are LNHDA and SQIVND (reference sequence). CDR3 sequence: CASTKAGGLENEQFF. The CDR3 nucleotides read TGTGCCAGTACCAAGGCGGGGGGGCTAGAAAATGAGCAGTTCTTC.

CDR3 sequence reads: CASSTDRANYGYTF. The CDR3 DNA reads TGTGCCAGCAGCACTGACAGGGCTAACTATGGCTACACCTTC. This chain joins TRBV6-5 and TRBJ1-2; 7 bases map to TRBD1. The CDR3 runs 14 residues. With V trimmed by 6 bases and J by 0 bases, 4 bases remained unmatched. Germline CDR1 MNHEY, CDR2 SVGAGI.

The chain carries TRBV7-3 and TRBJ1-2; possibly TRBD1 for D (6 bases). V was clipped by 5 bases and J by 1 base, with 14 bases between them. This CDR3 has 15 residues. Germline V gene data show CDR1 as SGHTA and CDR2 as FQGTGA. CDR3 in DNA: TGTGCCAGCAGCCCCGGACAGCCGGGTAACTATGGCTACACCTTC. Protein sequence: CASSPGQPGNYGYTF. The whole variable domain, filled in from reference TRBV7-3 and TRBJ1-2, reads GAGVSQTPSNKVTEKGKYVELRCDPISGHTALYWYRQSLGQGPEFLIYFQGTGAADDSGLPNDRFFAVRPEGSVSTLKIQRTERGDSAVYLCASSPGQPGNYGYTFGSGTRLTVV.

The rearrangement uses TRBV9 and TRBJ1-1, with D tentatively TRBD1 (5 bases). The CDR3 consists of 16 residues. Germline V gives CDR1 SGDLS, CDR2 YYNGEE. Trimming stripped 2 bases from V and 4 bases from J, with 18 bases between. CDR3 loop: CASSVAGRGGSTEAFF. Here the CDR3 DNA reads TGTGCCAGCAGCGTGGCGGGGCGGGGTGGGAGCACTGAAGCTTTCTTT.

The CDR3 loop is CASSQVAGGETQYF. The CDR3 bases are TGTGCCAGCAGCCAAGTCGCAGGGGGGGAGACCCAGTACTTC. The chain is built from TRBV14 and TRBJ2-5; maybe TRBD1 (7 bases). The CDR3 covers 14 residues. V was clipped by 1 base and J by 5 bases, with 11 bases between them. Germline CDR1 SGHDN, CDR2 FVKESK.

The table lists this clone with a few counts. The V call is TRBV2, the J call TRBJ1-1, with D possibly being TRBD1 (5 bases). Trimming took off 3 bases at V and 6 bases at J, with 8 bases between the two ends. The CDR3 runs to 12 residues. CDR1 is SNHLY, CDR2 FYNNEI, per germline. CDR3 bases: TGTGCCAGCAGTGAGTGGGGCGCTGAAGCTTTCTTT. Translating gives CASSEWGAEAFF.

V usage is TRBV19 and J usage is TRBJ1-1, with TRBD1 matching 7 bases. There are 13 residues in the CDR3. Per the germline V gene, CDR1 is LNHDA and CDR2 is SQIVND (reference sequence). After removal of 3 bases from V and 4 bases from J, the junction contained 2 bases not matched to a gene. The CDR3 reads CASSIAGGTEAFF. The CDR3 nucleotides read TGTGCCAGTAGTATCGCAGGGGGCACTGAAGCTTTCTTT.

This chain connects TRBV7-6 to TRBJ1-3, with D tentatively TRBD1 (6 bases). The CDR3 covers 16 residues. Germline CDR1 reads SGHVS; CDR2 reads FNYEAQ. V shed 1 base and J shed 4 bases, with 14 bases lying between them. DNA for the CDR3: TGTGCCAGCAGCTTAGAGACAGGAGTCGTAGGAAACACCATATATTTT. Amino acids: CASSLETGVVGNTIYF.

This chain joins TRBV7-9 and TRBJ2-5, with a possible D match to TRBD2 (6 bases). This CDR3 is 18 amino acids long. Germline V CDR1 and CDR2: SEHNR, FQNEAQ (reference sequence). The V gene lost 1 base and the J gene lost 1 base, with 19 bases spanning the gap. The CDR3 DNA reads as TGTGCCAGCAGCTTAGAGAAGGTGGCAGGACTAATCCAAGAGACCCAGTACTTC. Translation: CASSLEKVAGLIQETQYF.

The rearrangement joins TRBV5-4 to TRBJ2-1, with D tentatively TRBD2 (6 bases). This CDR3 has 15 amino acids. Germline CDR1 and CDR2: SGHNT and YYREEE (reference sequence). Trimming took 0 bases from V and 7 from J, leaving 14 bases between them. This CDR3 is CASSLDGIAGNEQFF. As DNA, the CDR3 is TGTGCCAGCAGCTTGGATGGGATTGCGGGGAATGAGCAGTTCTTC.

This clone appeared once. This chain joins TRBV5-1 and TRBJ2-1; 7 positions agree with TRBD1. The CDR3 runs to 17 residues. After removal of 4 bases from V and 1 base from J, the junction contained 11 bases not matched to a gene. Looked up from germline, CDR1 is SGHRS and CDR2 is YFSETQ. The CDR3 loop is CASSGLTGSGSYNEQFF. CDR3 coding DNA: TGCGCCAGCAGCGGGTTGACAGGGTCGGGGTCCTACAATGAGCAGTTCTTC.

The gene calls are TRBV18 and TRBJ1-2, with 7 nucleotides matching TRBD1. This CDR3 spans 16 amino acids. The V gene's germline CDR1 is KGHSH and CDR2 LQKENI. V trimming: 5 bases; J trimming: 7 bases; junction bases outside the gene matches: 16. CDR3 sequence: CASSAKSTGIEGGYTF. As DNA, the CDR3 is TGTGCCAGCTCAGCAAAATCGACAGGGATTGAGGGTGGCTACACCTTC.

The count of this clone is one. The V and J genes are TRBV29-1 and TRBJ2-5; 7 bases line up with TRBD1. The ends lost 7 bases at V and 1 base at J; junction bases unmatched: 6. Germline loops: CDR1 SQVTM, CDR2 ANQGSEA. The CDR3 loop spans 13 amino acids. In DNA form, the CDR3 reads TGCAGCGGCCGGGGACAGATCCAAGAGACCCAGTACTTC. Its protein is CSGRGQIQETQYF.

In regard to this clone: Relative to the germline gene, one junction end is altered; a read error may explain this. The genes are TRBV6-1 and TRBJ1-3, with a tentative D call TRBD1 (6 bases). The CDR3 spans 13 residues. CDR1 and CDR2 (germline): MNHNS, SASEGT. The CDR3 DNA reads TGTGCCAGCAGCAGGGGTTTTGGAAGCACCATATATTTT. It is translated as CASSRGFGSTIYF.

The chain is built from TRBV12-5 and TRBJ2-7; TRBD1 matches 9 bases. Germline lookup yields CDR1 LGHNT and CDR2 FRNRAP. This CDR3 comprises 12 residues. V lost 7 bases and J lost 6; bases outside the gene matches: 4. The CDR3 DNA follows: TGTGCTAGTGATCCGGGACAGGGCGAGCAGTACTTC. This gives the protein CASDPGQGEQYF. Full variable domain (outside the CDR3, taken from reference TRBV12-5 and TRBJ2-7): DARVTQTPRHKVTEMGQEVTMRCQPILGHNTVFWYRQTMMQGLELLAYFRNRAPLDDSGMPKDRFSAEMPDATLATLKIQPSEPRDSAVYFCASDPGQGEQYFGPGTRLTVT.

The rearrangement uses TRBV19 and TRBJ1-1, with TRBD1 identical over 7 bases. This CDR3 contains 14 residues. With V trimmed by 6 bases and J by 6 bases, 10 bases remained unmatched. Germline V gene sequence: CDR1 LNHDA, CDR2 SQIVND (reference sequence). CDR3 residues: CASSRNRGSAEAFF. The CDR3 region has the DNA TGTGCCAGTAGCCGGAACAGGGGATCGGCTGAAGCTTTCTTT.

This rearrangement joins TRBV9 to TRBJ1-5, with a weak D call TRBD1 (5 bases). Germline-derived CDR1 and CDR2 are SGDLS and YYNGEE. Trimming stripped 0 bases from V and 4 bases from J, with 11 bases between. The CDR3 has 15 amino acids. The CDR3, as DNA: TGTGCCAGCAGCGTAGAGGGAGGGGTGAATCAGCCCCAGCATTTT. Encoded protein: CASSVEGGVNQPQHF.

V is TRBV6-5 and J is TRBJ1-5; D is unresolved. The germline V gene has CDR1 MNHEY and CDR2 SVGAGI. The V and J ends lost 0 bases and 4 bases respectively, with 4 bases between them. This CDR3 has 13 residues. CDR3 nucleotides: TGTGCCAGCAGTTACTCGAGTAATCAGCCCCAGCATTTT. It translates to CASSYSSNQPQHF.

This clone was detected a few times. V is TRBV14 and J is TRBJ2-7, with D possibly matching TRBD1 (6 bases). This CDR3 is 15 amino acids long. Germline V gene sequence: CDR1 SGHDN, CDR2 FVKESK. Trimming left V 3 bases short and J 2 bases short, with 14 bases between. The CDR3 is CASSHGQLVPYEQYF. Written as DNA, the CDR3 is TGTGCCAGCAGCCATGGACAGCTAGTGCCCTACGAGCAGTACTTC.

The rearrangement joins TRBV19 to TRBJ1-5; 8 bases are shared with TRBD1. This CDR3 is 13 amino acids long. J lost 7 bases, V lost 3 bases, and 2 bases had no gene match. Looked up from germline, CDR1 is LNHDA and CDR2 is SQIVND (reference sequence). CDR3 loop: CASSMDRDQPQHF. DNA for the CDR3: TGTGCCAGTAGTATGGACAGGGACCAGCCCCAGCATTTT.

The rearrangement joins TRBV30 to TRBJ2-7; 10 positions match TRBD1. The V segment lost 7 bases and the J segment 4 bases; nucleotides outside the gene matches: 7. Germline V lookup: CDR1 GTSNPN, CDR2 SVGIG (reference sequence). This CDR3 region has 13 residues. CDR3 in amino acids: CALTRDRGYEQYF. The CDR3 region has the DNA TGTGCCTTAACCCGGGACAGGGGTTACGAGCAGTACTTC.

Concerning this clone: Other DNA sequences in the same sample also yield this CDR3. The V call is TRBV5-1, the J call TRBJ1-2; 8 positions agree with TRBD1. Germline CDR1 is SGHRS and CDR2 is YFSETQ. J gave up 0 bases and V 4 bases, and 5 bases lay outside the gene matches. The CDR3 spans 15 residues. CDR3 sequence (DNA): TGCGCCAGCAGCCAGGGACAGGCGACTAACTATGGCTACACCTTC. This translates into CASSQGQATNYGYTF.

This clone was detected a few times. The gene calls are TRBV20-1 and TRBJ1-1; D is undetermined. CDR1 DFQATT and CDR2 SNEGSKA come from the germline V gene (reference sequence). CDR3 size: 11 residues. Trimming took off 5 bases at V and 3 bases at J, with 7 bases between the two ends. The CDR3 reads CSAARDTEAFF. In DNA, the CDR3 is TGCAGTGCTGCCCGGGACACTGAAGCTTTCTTT.

The chain combines TRBV5-1 with TRBJ1-2, with D possibly being TRBD1 (5 bases). This CDR3 is 13 amino acids long. V lost 1 base and J 8 bases, leaving 12 bases between the germline ends. Germline CDR1 is SGHRS and CDR2 is YFSETQ. The CDR3 DNA reads as TGCGCCAGCAGCTTGTCCCCAGGGTCGGGCTACACCTTC. The encoded protein is CASSLSPGSGYTF.

V gene TRBV27 combines with J gene TRBJ2-5; 10 bases are a match to TRBD1. Germline V gives CDR1 MNHEY, CDR2 SMNVEV (reference sequence). This CDR3 comprises 15 residues. V lost 5 bases to trimming and J lost 3 bases; unmatched junction nucleotides: 6. The CDR3 is CASSPRTGGEETQYF. The CDR3 DNA sequence: TGTGCCAGCAGTCCCCGGACAGGGGGGGAAGAGACCCAGTACTTC.

This clone appeared a single time. The chain couples TRBV30 to TRBJ2-7, with D unclear. V lost 5 bases, J lost 4 bases, and 12 bases lay in between. Germline CDR1 GTSNPN, CDR2 SVGIG (reference sequence). The CDR3 has 12 amino acids. The CDR3 here is CAWDRGRYEQYF. In DNA form, the CDR3 reads TGTGCCTGGGATCGCGGCCGGTACGAGCAGTACTTC. Supplemented by reference TRBV30 and TRBJ2-7, the full variable domain reads SQTIHQWPATLVQPVGSPLSLECTVEGTSNPNLYWYRQAAGRGLQLLFYSVGIGQISSEVPQNLSASRPQDRQFILSSKKLLLSDSGFYLCAWDRGRYEQYFGPGTRLTVT.